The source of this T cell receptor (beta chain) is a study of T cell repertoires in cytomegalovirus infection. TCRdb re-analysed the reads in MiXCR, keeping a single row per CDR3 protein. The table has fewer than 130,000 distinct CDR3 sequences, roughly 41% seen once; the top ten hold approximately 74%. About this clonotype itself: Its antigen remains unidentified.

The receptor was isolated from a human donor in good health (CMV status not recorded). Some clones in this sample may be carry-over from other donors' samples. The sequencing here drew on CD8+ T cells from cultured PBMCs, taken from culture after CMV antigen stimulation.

CDR3 in amino acids: CSARVDGGLFEKLFF. CDR3 nucleotides: TGCAGTGCTAGAGTCGACGGGGGCTTGTTTGAAAAACTGTTTTTT. This chain uses TRBV20-1 with TRBJ1-4; tentative D call: TRBD1 (6 bases). Trimming took off 1 base at V and 7 bases at J, with 16 bases between the two ends. The CDR3 totals 15 residues. Per the germline V gene, CDR1 is DFQATT and CDR2 is SNEGSKA (reference sequence).